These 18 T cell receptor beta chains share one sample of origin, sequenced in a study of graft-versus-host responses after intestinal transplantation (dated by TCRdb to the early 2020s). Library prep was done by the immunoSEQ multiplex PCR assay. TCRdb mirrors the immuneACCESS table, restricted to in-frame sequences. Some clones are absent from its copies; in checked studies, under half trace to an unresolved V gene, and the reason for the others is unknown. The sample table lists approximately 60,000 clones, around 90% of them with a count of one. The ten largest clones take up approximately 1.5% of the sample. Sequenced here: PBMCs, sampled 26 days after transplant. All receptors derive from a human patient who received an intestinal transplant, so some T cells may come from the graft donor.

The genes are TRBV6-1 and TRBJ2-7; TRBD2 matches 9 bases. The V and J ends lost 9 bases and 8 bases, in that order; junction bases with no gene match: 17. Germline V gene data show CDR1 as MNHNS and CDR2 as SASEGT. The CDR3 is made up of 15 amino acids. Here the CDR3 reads CASEGAGGARVKQYF. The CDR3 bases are TGTGCCAGTGAGGGGGCGGGGGGGGCCCGAGTAAAGCAGTACTTC.

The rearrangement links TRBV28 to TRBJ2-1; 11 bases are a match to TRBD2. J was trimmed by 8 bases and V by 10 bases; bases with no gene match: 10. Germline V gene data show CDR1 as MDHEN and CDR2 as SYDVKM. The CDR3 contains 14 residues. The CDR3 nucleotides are TGTGCCACACACAGACTAGCGGGACTGGATGAGCAGTTCTTC. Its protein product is CATHRLAGLDEQFF.

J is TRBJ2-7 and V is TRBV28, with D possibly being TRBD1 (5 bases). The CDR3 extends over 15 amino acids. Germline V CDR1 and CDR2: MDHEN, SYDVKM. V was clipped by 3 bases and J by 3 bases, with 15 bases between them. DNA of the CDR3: TGTGCCAGCAGTTTTGACAGCCCAAGGGGCTACGAGCAGTACTTC. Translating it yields CASSFDSPRGYEQYF.

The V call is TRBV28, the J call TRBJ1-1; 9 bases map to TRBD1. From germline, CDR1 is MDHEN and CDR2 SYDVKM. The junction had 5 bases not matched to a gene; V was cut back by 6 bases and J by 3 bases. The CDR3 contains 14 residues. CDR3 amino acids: CASRPQGAHTEAFF. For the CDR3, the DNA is TGTGCCAGCAGACCACAGGGGGCTCACACTGAAGCTTTCTTT.

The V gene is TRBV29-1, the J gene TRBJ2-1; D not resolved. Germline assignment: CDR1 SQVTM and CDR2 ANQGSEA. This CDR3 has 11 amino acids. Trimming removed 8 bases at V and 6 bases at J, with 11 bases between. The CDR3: CSTRHSNEQFF. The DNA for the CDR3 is TGCAGCACCCGACATTCCAATGAGCAGTTCTTC.

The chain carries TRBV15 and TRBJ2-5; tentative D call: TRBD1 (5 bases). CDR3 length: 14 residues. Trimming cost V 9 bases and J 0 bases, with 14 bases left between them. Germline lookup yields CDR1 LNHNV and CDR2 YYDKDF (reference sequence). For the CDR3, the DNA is TGTGCCACAAGTCGCAGGGCTTACCAAGAGACCCAGTACTTC. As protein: CATSRRAYQETQYF.

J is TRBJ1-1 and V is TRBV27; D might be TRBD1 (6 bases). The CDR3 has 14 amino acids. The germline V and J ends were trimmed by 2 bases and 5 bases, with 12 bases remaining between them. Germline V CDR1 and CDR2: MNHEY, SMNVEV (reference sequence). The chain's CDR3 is CASSLGTSLTEAFF. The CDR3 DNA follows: TGTGCCAGCAGTTTAGGGACATCCCTGACTGAAGCTTTCTTT.

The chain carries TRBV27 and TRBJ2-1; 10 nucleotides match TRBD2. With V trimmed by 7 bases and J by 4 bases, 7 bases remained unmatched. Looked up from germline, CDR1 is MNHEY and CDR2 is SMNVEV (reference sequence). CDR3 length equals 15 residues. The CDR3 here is CASNPSGGGYNEQFF. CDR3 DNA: TGTGCCAGCAACCCGAGCGGGGGGGGATACAATGAGCAGTTCTTC.

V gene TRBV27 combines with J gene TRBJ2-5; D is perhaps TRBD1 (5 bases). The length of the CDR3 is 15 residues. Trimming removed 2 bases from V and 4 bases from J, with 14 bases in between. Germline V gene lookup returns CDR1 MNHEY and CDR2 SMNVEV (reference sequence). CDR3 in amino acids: CASSLRPVRGETQYF. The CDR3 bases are TGTGCCAGCAGTTTACGCCCGGTAAGGGGAGAGACCCAGTACTTC.

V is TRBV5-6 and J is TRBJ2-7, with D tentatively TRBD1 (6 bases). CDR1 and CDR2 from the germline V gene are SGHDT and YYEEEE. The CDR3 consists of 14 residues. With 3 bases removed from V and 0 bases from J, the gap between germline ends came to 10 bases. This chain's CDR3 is CASSSMDSSYEQYV. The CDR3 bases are TGTGCCAGCAGCTCGATGGACAGCTCCTACGAGCAGTACGTC.

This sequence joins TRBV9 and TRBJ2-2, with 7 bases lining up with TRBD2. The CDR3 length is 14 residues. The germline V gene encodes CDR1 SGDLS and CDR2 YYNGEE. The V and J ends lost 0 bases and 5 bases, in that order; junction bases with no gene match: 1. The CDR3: CASSVAGGTGELFF. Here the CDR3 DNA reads TGTGCCAGCAGCGTAGCGGGAGGAACCGGGGAGCTGTTTTTT.

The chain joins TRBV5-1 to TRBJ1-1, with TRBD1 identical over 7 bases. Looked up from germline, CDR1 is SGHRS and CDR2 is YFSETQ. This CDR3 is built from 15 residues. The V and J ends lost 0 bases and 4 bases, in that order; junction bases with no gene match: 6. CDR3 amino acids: CASSLAQQGTTEAFF. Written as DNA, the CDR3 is TGCGCCAGCAGCTTGGCGCAACAGGGGACCACTGAAGCTTTCTTT.

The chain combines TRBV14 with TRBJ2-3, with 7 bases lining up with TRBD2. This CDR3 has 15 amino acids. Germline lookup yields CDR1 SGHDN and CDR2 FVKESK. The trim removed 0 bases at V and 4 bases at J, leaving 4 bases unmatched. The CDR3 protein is CASSQEPSGADTQYF. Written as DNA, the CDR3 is TGTGCCAGCAGCCAAGAGCCCAGCGGGGCAGATACGCAGTATTTT.

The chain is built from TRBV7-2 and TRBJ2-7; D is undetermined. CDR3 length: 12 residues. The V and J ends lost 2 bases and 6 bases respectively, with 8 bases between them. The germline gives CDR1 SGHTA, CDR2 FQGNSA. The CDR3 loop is CASSLKLPEQYF. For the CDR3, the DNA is TGTGCCAGCAGCTTAAAGCTTCCCGAGCAGTACTTC.

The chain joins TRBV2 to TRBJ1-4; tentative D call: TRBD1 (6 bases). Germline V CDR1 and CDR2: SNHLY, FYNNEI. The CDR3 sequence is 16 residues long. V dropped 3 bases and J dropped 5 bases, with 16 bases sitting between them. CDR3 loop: CASSEGRGSGNEKLFF. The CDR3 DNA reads TGTGCCAGCAGTGAGGGCAGGGGCTCGGGGAATGAAAAACTGTTTTTT.

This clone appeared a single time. The CDR3 loop reads CASSSPGATLYEQYF. CDR3 nucleotides: TGTGCCAGCAGTTCCCCAGGGGCCACACTCTACGAGCAGTACTTC. The J gene is TRBJ2-7, the V gene TRBV6-1; possible D gene TRBD1, 6 bases. Germline CDR1 and CDR2: MNHNS and SASEGT. V was cut by 5 bases and J by 3 bases, with 17 bases left in between. This CDR3 spans 15 amino acids.

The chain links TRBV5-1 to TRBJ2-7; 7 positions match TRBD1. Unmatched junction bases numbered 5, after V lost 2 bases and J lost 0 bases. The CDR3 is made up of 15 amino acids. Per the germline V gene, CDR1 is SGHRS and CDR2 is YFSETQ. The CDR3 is CASSFRTGVSYEQYF. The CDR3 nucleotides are TGCGCCAGCAGCTTTAGGACAGGAGTCTCCTACGAGCAGTACTTC.

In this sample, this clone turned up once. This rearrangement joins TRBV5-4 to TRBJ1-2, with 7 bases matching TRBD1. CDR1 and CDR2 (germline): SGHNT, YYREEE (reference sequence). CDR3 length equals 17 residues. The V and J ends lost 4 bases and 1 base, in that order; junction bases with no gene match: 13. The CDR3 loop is CASSTWTGPRGNYGYTF. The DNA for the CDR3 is TGTGCCAGCAGCACATGGACAGGCCCAAGGGGTAACTATGGCTACACCTTC.